The next 27 T cell receptor beta chains were all read from a single sample in a study of patients and donors after allogeneic stem cell transplantation. From the RT-PCR reads, TCRdb called clonotypes with MiXCR, one entry per CDR3 protein. The sample has approximately 150,000 distinct CDR3 sequences; about 24% are singletons. Sequenced: blood, either unsorted or a sorted T cell fraction (not recorded which). The receptors were sampled from a human donor who was either an allogeneic HSCT recipient or a stem cell or donor lymphocyte infusion donor (not recorded which). It is not recorded whose cells these are; they may come from a transplant donor.

The chain couples TRBV11-1 to TRBJ2-1; a possible D gene is TRBD1 (5 bases). CDR3 length equals 13 residues. Germline CDR1 reads SGHAT; CDR2 reads FQDESV (reference sequence). V shed 5 bases and J shed 5 bases, with 10 bases lying between them. This CDR3 is CASSPRQNNEQFF. CDR3 sequence (DNA): TGTGCCAGCAGCCCCCGACAGAACAATGAGCAGTTCTTC.

This clonotype was recorded a few times. V gene TRBV5-1 combines with J gene TRBJ2-7, with no clear D. Looked up from germline, CDR1 is SGHRS and CDR2 is YFSETQ. V lost 6 bases and J 3 bases, leaving 13 bases between the germline ends. The CDR3 totals 13 residues. This CDR3 is CASTFGRGYEQYF. Written as DNA, the CDR3 is TGCGCCAGCACCTTTGGACGTGGCTACGAGCAGTACTTC.

The chain employs TRBV7-9 and TRBJ2-3; no definite D call. In germline, CDR1 is SEHNR, CDR2 FQNEAQ (reference sequence). The CDR3 length is 15 residues. The V end was cut by 1 base, the J end by 0 bases, with 8 bases between. This chain's CDR3 is CASSLVITSTDTQYF. The CDR3 DNA is TGTGCCAGCAGCTTAGTCATTACTAGCACAGATACGCAGTATTTT.

The gene calls are TRBV5-1 and TRBJ2-1; D not certain. Germline CDR1 and CDR2: SGHRS and YFSETQ. V was shortened by 2 bases and J by 5 bases, with 5 bases between the two germline ends. There are 12 residues in the CDR3. The DNA of the CDR3 is TGCGCCAGCAGCTTTGAAAACAATGAGCAGTTCTTC. It yields the protein CASSFENNEQFF.

This chain joins TRBV21-1 and TRBJ2-6; no DNA check was done on the table's D call, TRBD1. TRBV21-1 is tagged as a pseudogene. This CDR3 contains 19 residues. Here the CDR3 DNA reads TGTGCCAGCAGCTTCCGAAGGGACAGGGACCACTCTGGGGCCAACGTCCTGACTTTC. Its protein is CASSFRRDRDHSGANVLTF.

CDR3 coding DNA: TGTGCCAGCAGAGACAGGGGAAACTACAATGAGCAGTTCTTC. It encodes CASRDRGNYNEQFF. The genes are TRBV6-5 and TRBJ2-1; 8 bases match TRBD1. V dropped 6 bases and J dropped 3; count of bases not matched to a gene: 4. Germline V CDR1 and CDR2: MNHEY, SVGAGI. CDR3 size: 14 residues.

This clonotype showed up just a few times. This chain uses TRBV20-1 with TRBJ2-7; D uncertain. Germline CDR1 is DFQATT and CDR2 is SNEGSKA (reference sequence). V was clipped by 0 bases and J by 0 bases, with 15 bases between them. The CDR3 consists of 16 residues. For the CDR3, the DNA is TGCAGTGCTAGAGAATTGATGTCAGGAAACTCCTACGAGCAGTACTTC. Residues: CSARELMSGNSYEQYF.

There are a few counts of this clonotype. The rearrangement links TRBV6-1 to TRBJ1-2; no reliable D call. This CDR3 is built from 15 residues. V gave up 0 bases and J gave up 2 bases, with 10 bases separating them. Germline V gene sequence: CDR1 MNHNS, CDR2 SASEGT. The chain's CDR3 is CASSEALGENYGYTF. CDR3 DNA sequence: TGTGCCAGCAGTGAAGCGCTGGGAGAGAACTATGGCTACACCTTC.

The chain has TRBV12-3 or TRBV12-4 and TRBJ2-3, with unresolved D. The CDR3 covers 14 residues. V shed 8 bases and J shed 2 bases, with 14 bases lying between them. CDR3 region: CASGNIVATDTQYF. DNA of the CDR3: TGTGCCAGCGGAAACATCGTGGCCACAGATACGCAGTATTTT.

V and J are TRBV25-1 and TRBJ2-2; D perhaps matches TRBD2 (6 bases). This CDR3 contains 16 residues. In germline, CDR1 is MGHDK, CDR2 SYGVNS. The V gene lost 2 bases and the J gene lost 5 bases, with 15 bases spanning the gap. The CDR3 nucleotides are TGTGCCAGCAGTGAAATTCCGGGACTGAAAACCGGGGAGCTGTTTTTT. Residues: CASSEIPGLKTGELFF.

This rearrangement joins TRBV3-1 to TRBJ2-7; 7 nucleotides align to TRBD1. The CDR3 is 14 amino acids. CDR1 and CDR2 from the germline V gene are LGHDT and YNNKEL (reference sequence). V lost 0 bases to trimming and J lost 6 bases; unmatched junction nucleotides: 5. CDR3 residues: CASSQDPAGGEQYF. As DNA, the CDR3 is TGTGCCAGCAGCCAAGATCCGGCAGGGGGCGAGCAGTACTTC.

V and J are TRBV9 and TRBJ1-1, with 8 positions matching TRBD1. CDR1 and CDR2 (germline): SGDLS, YYNGEE. Unmatched junction bases numbered 7, after V lost 4 bases and J lost 8 bases. The CDR3 has 13 residues. CDR3 in amino acids: CASSIGQGWEAFF. CDR3 nucleotide sequence: TGTGCCAGCAGCATCGGACAGGGATGGGAAGCTTTCTTT.

The gene calls are TRBV6-5 and TRBJ2-5; 7 positions match TRBD2. Germline-derived CDR1 and CDR2 are MNHEY and SVGAGI. J was trimmed by 0 bases and V by 5 bases; bases with no gene match: 9. This CDR3 spans 16 amino acids. CDR3 nucleotide sequence: TGTGCCAGCAGTGGACCGAGAAGCGGGAACCAAGAGACCCAGTACTTC. Translation gives CASSGPRSGNQETQYF.

The chain joins TRBV3-1 to TRBJ1-1, with unresolved D. The germline V gene has CDR1 LGHDT and CDR2 YNNKEL (reference sequence). The CDR3 runs 14 residues. V lost 1 base and J lost 5, with 11 bases in between. CDR3 DNA: TGTGCCAGCAGCCAAGGAGCGGGCTGGACTGAAGCTTTCTTT. Amino acid sequence: CASSQGAGWTEAFF.

This rearrangement joins TRBV6-6 to TRBJ2-2, with D perhaps TRBD1 (5 bases). Trimming took off 6 bases at V and 0 bases at J, with 17 bases between the two ends. Looked up from germline, CDR1 is MNHNY and CDR2 is SVGAGI (reference sequence). CDR3 size: 17 residues. The CDR3 loop reads CASSQIITGTNTGELFF. Written as DNA, the CDR3 is TGTGCCAGCAGCCAGATCATAACAGGAACGAACACCGGGGAGCTGTTTTTT.

This clonotype was counted many times. This chain connects TRBV6-2 or TRBV6-3 to TRBJ1-5; no definite D call. From germline, CDR1 is MNHEY and CDR2 SVGEGT. The CDR3 extends over 15 amino acids. Trimming shortened V by 5 bases and J by 2 bases, and 13 bases separated the two germline ends. The chain's CDR3 is CASSPSGFGNQPQHF. The CDR3 DNA reads as TGTGCCAGCAGTCCGTCGGGTTTCGGCAATCAGCCCCAGCATTTT.

The chain links TRBV6-6 to TRBJ1-2; no definite D call. CDR1 MNHNY and CDR2 SVGAGI come from the germline V gene (reference sequence). V was pared by 6 bases and J by 6 bases, with 14 bases between. This CDR3 has 13 residues. The CDR3 sequence: CASSRTASDGYTF. The CDR3 nucleotides read TGTGCCAGCAGCAGGACCGCATCAGATGGCTACACCTTC.

This clonotype was recorded only once. The V call is TRBV12-3 or TRBV12-4, the J call TRBJ2-3, with no clear D. Trimming stripped 3 bases from V and 0 bases from J, with 10 bases between. The CDR3 contains 15 residues. CDR3 coding DNA: TGTGCCAGCAGTTTTCAGTCTACTAGCACAGATACGCAGTATTTT. This gives the protein CASSFQSTSTDTQYF.

The gene calls are TRBV5-1 and TRBJ1-6, with TRBD1 as a possible D gene (6 bases). Germline CDR1 is SGHRS and CDR2 is YFSETQ. The CDR3 totals 14 residues. Trimming left V 4 bases short and J 7 bases short, with 12 bases between. CDR3 region: CASSGGQLNSPLHF. As DNA, the CDR3 is TGCGCCAGCAGCGGAGGACAGTTGAATTCACCCCTCCACTTT.

The chain couples TRBV14 to TRBJ2-1, with 7 nucleotides matching TRBD1. The trim removed 2 bases at V and 4 bases at J, leaving 5 bases unmatched. The germline CDR1 and CDR2 sequences are SGHDN and FVKESK. This CDR3 has 15 amino acids. CDR3 residues: CASSQMGQPYNEQFF. CDR3 nucleotide sequence: TGTGCCAGCAGCCAAATGGGACAGCCTTACAATGAGCAGTTCTTC.

This chain connects TRBV30 to TRBJ1-1; no clear D gene. V was trimmed by 4 bases and J by 5 bases, leaving 20 bases between them. CDR1 and CDR2 from the germline V gene are GTSNPN and SVGIG (reference sequence). The CDR3 covers 15 residues. CDR3 amino acids: CAWKRIRTPRTEAFF. The DNA for the CDR3 is TGTGCCTGGAAGCGGATCCGGACCCCAAGGACTGAAGCTTTCTTT. The entire variable domain, with the rest obtained from reference TRBV30 and TRBJ1-1, is as follows: SQTIHQWPATLVQPVGSPLSLECTVEGTSNPNLYWYRQAAGRGLQLLFYSVGIGQISSEVPQNLSASRPQDRQFILSSKKLLLSDSGFYLCAWKRIRTPRTEAFFGQGTRLTVV.

The chain couples TRBV2 to TRBJ2-2, with unresolved D. V shed 4 bases and J shed 6 bases, with 6 bases lying between them. Germline V gene sequence: CDR1 SNHLY, CDR2 FYNNEI. This CDR3 is 12 amino acids long. The CDR3 loop reads CASSVGAGELFF. The CDR3 region has the DNA TGTGCCAGCAGTGTTGGGGCCGGGGAGCTGTTTTTT.

The chain recombines TRBV7-2 with TRBJ1-5, with unresolved D. Trimming stripped 3 bases from V and 5 bases from J, with 8 bases between. There are 13 residues in the CDR3. The V gene's germline CDR1 is SGHTA and CDR2 FQGNSA. CDR3 in amino acids: CASSFGKHQPQHF. The CDR3 bases are TGTGCCAGCAGCTTCGGGAAGCATCAGCCCCAGCATTTT. Drawing the rest from reference TRBV7-2 and TRBJ1-5, the complete variable domain is GAGVSQSPSNKVTEKGKDVELRCDPISGHTALYWYRQSLGQGLEFLIYFQGNSAPDKSGLPSDRFSAERTGGSVSTLTIQRTQQEDSAVYLCASSFGKHQPQHFGDGTRLSIL.

J is TRBJ2-2 and V is TRBV5-1, with 7 bases identical to TRBD1. This CDR3 comprises 15 residues. Germline values: CDR1 SGHRS, CDR2 YFSETQ. J was trimmed by 7 bases and V by 2 bases; bases with no gene match: 8. The CDR3, as DNA: TGCGCCAGCAGCTTCTCCGGGACAGCCTACGGGGAGCTGTTTTTT. It is translated as CASSFSGTAYGELFF. Supplemented by reference TRBV5-1 and TRBJ2-2, the full variable domain reads KAGVTQTPRYLIKTRGQQVTLSCSPISGHRSVSWYQQTPGQGLQFLFEYFSETQRNKGNFPGRFSGRQFSNSRSEMNVSTLELGDSALYLCASSFSGTAYGELFFGEGSRLTVL.

The chain employs TRBV20-1 and TRBJ2-2, with 7 nucleotides matching TRBD1. The CDR3 spans 14 residues. CDR1 is DFQATT and CDR2 is SNEGSKA in the germline V gene (reference sequence). J was trimmed by 4 bases and V by 2 bases; bases with no gene match: 4. The CDR3 loop reads CSARWDSATGELFF. The DNA for the CDR3 is TGCAGTGCTAGATGGGACAGCGCCACCGGGGAGCTGTTTTTT.

This clonotype was picked up a small number of times. This chain joins TRBV4-2 and TRBJ1-1; TRBD1 might be the D (5 bases). This CDR3 contains 15 residues. The ends were cut back, 6 bases at V and 2 bases at J, with 16 bases in the middle. CDR1 and CDR2 from the germline V gene are LGHNA and YNFKEQ. CDR3 sequence reads: CASSPQPQVNTEAFF. The CDR3 nucleotides read TGTGCCAGCAGTCCGCAGCCACAGGTAAACACTGAAGCTTTCTTT.

This clonotype was recorded a few times. The CDR3, as DNA: TGTGCCAGCAGCTCTTCCGTGACAGGGAACACTGAAGCTTTCTTT. Its protein product is CASSSSVTGNTEAFF. The chain recombines TRBV6-2 or TRBV6-3 with TRBJ1-1, with D possibly being TRBD1 (6 bases). CDR1 and CDR2 (germline): MNHEY, SVGEGT. The CDR3 is 15 amino acids. The V end was cut by 6 bases, the J end by 1 base, with 15 bases between.